Each of the 27 T cell receptor beta chains below was sequenced from the same sample in a study of CD4+ T cells in melanoma. TCRdb's copy holds only in-frame clones and misses some; the assay was immunoSEQ multiplex PCR. The profile shows more than 8,500 clones, 69% of them singletons. Sequences were obtained from peripheral blood. These receptors originate from a human donor with melanoma.

CDR3: CAWTGATGELFF. CDR3 bases: TGTGCCTGGACAGGGGCGACCGGGGAGCTGTTTTTT. The rearrangement joins TRBV30 to TRBJ2-2; the D gene is possibly TRBD1 (6 bases). The V gene's germline CDR1 is GTSNPN and CDR2 SVGIG (reference sequence). The CDR3 extends over 12 amino acids. V gave up 4 bases and J gave up 5 bases, with 8 bases separating them.

Within the sample, this clone is medium-sized. This chain uses TRBV11-2 with TRBJ1-1, with unresolved D. This CDR3 is built from 15 residues. V was cut by 0 bases and J by 4 bases, with 12 bases left in between. Germline CDR1 SGHAT, CDR2 FQNNGV. The CDR3: CASSLEIGSITEAFF. CDR3 in DNA: TGTGCCAGCAGCTTAGAGATAGGGAGTATCACTGAAGCTTTCTTT.

The chain has TRBV29-1 and TRBJ1-1, with D tentatively TRBD1 (5 bases). The CDR3 is made up of 13 amino acids. Trimming stripped 1 base from V and 1 base from J, with 7 bases between. Germline lookup yields CDR1 SQVTM and CDR2 ANQGSEA. CDR3 sequence reads: CSVEGGENTEAFF. DNA for the CDR3: TGCAGCGTTGAAGGAGGGGAGAACACTGAAGCTTTCTTT.

The chain combines TRBV5-8 with TRBJ2-3; TRBD2 agrees at 10 bases. The CDR3 sequence is 17 residues long. With 4 bases clipped from V and 2 bases from J, the junction kept 10 bases outside the gene matches. Germline values: CDR1 SGHTS, CDR2 YDEGEE. CDR3 nucleotide sequence: TGTGCCAGCAGCCAGGCTGGGACTAGCGTATTCACAGATACGCAGTATTTT. Its protein product is CASSQAGTSVFTDTQYF.

The V call is TRBV5-1, the J call TRBJ2-7; D possibly corresponds to TRBD1 (5 bases). The CDR3 is 14 residues long. Per germline, CDR1 SGHRS and CDR2 YFSETQ. Trimming took off 7 bases at V and 2 bases at J, with 16 bases between the two ends. The CDR3 region is CASSDRSATYEQYF. In DNA, the CDR3 is TGCGCCAGCTCTGACAGATCGGCTACCTACGAGCAGTACTTC. The full variable domain, with the rest looked up from reference TRBV5-1 and TRBJ2-7, is KAGVTQTPRYLIKTRGQQVTLSCSPISGHRSVSWYQQTPGQGLQFLFEYFSETQRNKGNFPGRFSGRQFSNSRSEMNVSTLELGDSALYLCASSDRSATYEQYFGPGTRLTVT.

The chain couples TRBV6-6 to TRBJ1-4; D gene ambiguous. V lost 2 bases and J 0 bases, leaving 7 bases between the germline ends. Germline CDR1 MNHNY, CDR2 SVGAGI (reference sequence). The CDR3 covers 15 residues. The CDR3 here is CASSYGIATNEKLFF. CDR3 in DNA: TGTGCCAGCAGTTACGGGATTGCAACTAATGAAAAACTGTTTTTT.

The chain recombines TRBV7-2 with TRBJ1-1; D uncertain. Germline V gene lookup returns CDR1 SGHTA and CDR2 FQGNSA. The germline V and J ends were trimmed by 1 base and 4 bases, with 10 bases remaining between them. This CDR3 is built from 14 residues. CDR3 sequence: CASSLERLFTEAFF. The CDR3, as DNA: TGTGCCAGCAGCTTAGAAAGGCTCTTCACTGAAGCTTTCTTT.

The rearrangement links TRBV7-9 to TRBJ2-1; D is perhaps TRBD2 (6 bases). Trimming removed 0 bases at V and 3 bases at J, with 6 bases between. Germline assignment: CDR1 SEHNR and CDR2 FQNEAQ (reference sequence). CDR3 size: 14 residues. CDR3 amino acids: CASSLAGGYNEQFF. Here the CDR3 DNA reads TGTGCCAGCAGCTTAGCGGGGGGCTACAATGAGCAGTTCTTC.

This chain joins TRBV7-3 and TRBJ2-1; no clear D. The CDR3 has 14 residues. V lost 1 base, J lost 7 bases, and 11 bases lay in between. The germline CDR1 and CDR2 sequences are SGHTA and FQGTGA. The CDR3 coding sequence is TGTGCCAGCAGCTTAATAAGGGATCTGAATGAGCAGTTCTTC. Translation gives CASSLIRDLNEQFF.

The rearrangement links TRBV27 to TRBJ1-2, with 8 bases aligning to TRBD1. CDR1 and CDR2 from the germline V gene are MNHEY and SMNVEV (reference sequence). This CDR3 is 14 amino acids long. V trimming: 3 bases; J trimming: 3 bases; junction bases outside the gene matches: 3. Written as DNA, the CDR3 is TGTGCCAGCAGTTTTCGGACAGGGCACTATGGCTACACCTTC. This codes for CASSFRTGHYGYTF.

The chain links TRBV4-3 to TRBJ2-5; maybe TRBD1 (5 bases). Trimming stripped 4 bases from V and 4 bases from J, with 16 bases between. Per germline, CDR1 LGHNA and CDR2 YSLEER. The CDR3 runs to 15 residues. The CDR3: CASSPIGAAIETQYF. Here the CDR3 DNA reads TGCGCCAGCAGCCCCATAGGGGCAGCGATAGAGACCCAGTACTTC.

The chain combines TRBV29-1 with TRBJ2-2, with a possible D match to TRBD2 (5 bases). Trimming left V 1 base short and J 5 bases short, with 5 bases between. The CDR3 contains 12 residues. CDR1 is SQVTM and CDR2 is ANQGSEA in the germline V gene. Here the CDR3 reads CSVEGGTGELFF. CDR3 in DNA: TGCAGCGTTGAAGGAGGGACCGGGGAGCTGTTTTTT.

The CDR3 here is CASSVRDTRAHEQFF. CDR3 nucleotide sequence: TGTGCCAGCAGCGTTCGGGACACCCGGGCGCATGAGCAGTTCTTC. V usage is TRBV9 and J usage is TRBJ2-1; tentatively, D is TRBD1 (6 bases). The V gene lost 2 bases and the J gene lost 8 bases, with 17 bases spanning the gap. Germline V lookup: CDR1 SGDLS, CDR2 YYNGEE. The CDR3 spans 15 residues.

The chain is built from TRBV29-1 and TRBJ2-5, with D perhaps TRBD2 (6 bases). Trimming cost V 5 bases and J 2 bases, with 18 bases left between them. CDR3 length equals 15 residues. Germline V gives CDR1 SQVTM, CDR2 ANQGSEA. CDR3 residues: CSVTMWGEGQETQYF. In DNA form, the CDR3 reads TGCAGCGTTACAATGTGGGGGGAAGGACAAGAGACCCAGTACTTC.

The chain is built from TRBV6-5 and TRBJ1-5; D might be TRBD1 (6 bases). Trimming left V 5 bases short and J 3 bases short, with 14 bases between. Per the germline V gene, CDR1 is MNHEY and CDR2 is SVGAGI. There are 15 residues in the CDR3. The CDR3 DNA follows: TGTGCCAGCAGTGGCCCACAGGGTGACAATCAGCCCCAGCATTTT. It is translated as CASSGPQGDNQPQHF.

This clone showed up just a few times. The chain is built from TRBV7-8 and TRBJ1-4, with D possibly being TRBD1 (5 bases). This CDR3 is 17 amino acids long. Germline CDR1 is SGHVS and CDR2 is FQNEAQ. Trimming pared 6 bases from V and 4 bases from J, leaving 21 bases between. The chain's CDR3 is CASRGSGGFGGNEKLFF. The CDR3 nucleotides read TGTGCCAGCAGGGGCTCGGGCGGCTTCGGGGGTAATGAAAAACTGTTTTTT.

The chain combines TRBV5-6 with TRBJ2-2; TRBD1 is a possible D gene (5 bases). The V end lost 6 bases, the J end lost 1 base, and 16 bases lay between the germline ends. The CDR3 has 16 amino acids. Per germline, CDR1 SGHDT and CDR2 YYEEEE. The CDR3 sequence: CASTGLGLLNTGELFF. CDR3 nucleotides: TGTGCCAGCACCGGTCTGGGGCTCCTGAACACCGGGGAGCTGTTTTTT.

In the case of this clone: Germline is not matched at one junction end, which may reflect a read error. The sample contains more than one DNA sequence encoding this CDR3. The chain uses TRBV7-9 and TRBJ2-7; D unclear. The germline CDR1 and CDR2 sequences are SEHNR and FQNEAQ (reference sequence). This CDR3 contains 15 residues. The CDR3 sequence is CASSQDSSLSYEQYF. As DNA, the CDR3 is TGCGCCAGCAGCCAAGATTCGTCCCTAAGCTACGAGCAGTACTTC.

The chain joins TRBV4-2 to TRBJ2-2, with D possibly TRBD1 on 8 matching bases. The V end lost 2 bases, the J end lost 5 bases, and 18 bases lay between the germline ends. Per the germline V gene, CDR1 is LGHNA and CDR2 is YNFKEQ. The CDR3 is 17 residues long. The CDR3, as DNA: TGTGCCAGCAGCCAACAGGGGGCCGGAGCGGGGACCGGGGAGCTGTTTTTT. Translated, it gives CASSQQGAGAGTGELFF.

The rearrangement joins TRBV30 to TRBJ2-2; no clear D. Trimming pared 0 bases from V and 6 bases from J, leaving 8 bases between. The CDR3 sequence is 13 residues long. Germline V gene data show CDR1 as GTSNPN and CDR2 as SVGIG (reference sequence). In DNA form, the CDR3 reads TGTGCCTGGAGTGTGTCACGTGCCGGGGAGCTGTTTTTT. Translating it yields CAWSVSRAGELFF. The full variable domain, rest sourced from reference TRBV30 and TRBJ2-2, is SQTIHQWPATLVQPVGSPLSLECTVEGTSNPNLYWYRQAAGRGLQLLFYSVGIGQISSEVPQNLSASRPQDRQFILSSKKLLLSDSGFYLCAWSVSRAGELFFGEGSRLTVL.

This chain connects TRBV30 to TRBJ2-7; perhaps TRBD2 as D (6 bases). Germline lookup yields CDR1 GTSNPN and CDR2 SVGIG (reference sequence). The CDR3 consists of 15 residues. The V end was cut by 3 bases, the J end by 1 base, with 16 bases between. The CDR3 spells CAWRQSGTSSYEQYF. As DNA, the CDR3 is TGTGCCTGGAGACAATCCGGGACTTCATCCTACGAGCAGTACTTC. Full variable domain (outside the CDR3, taken from reference TRBV30 and TRBJ2-7): SQTIHQWPATLVQPVGSPLSLECTVEGTSNPNLYWYRQAAGRGLQLLFYSVGIGQISSEVPQNLSASRPQDRQFILSSKKLLLSDSGFYLCAWRQSGTSSYEQYFGPGTRLTVT.

This chain uses TRBV29-1 with TRBJ1-1; D not resolved. V was clipped by 2 bases and J by 0 bases, with 7 bases between them. The germline gives CDR1 SQVTM, CDR2 ANQGSEA. The CDR3 has 13 amino acids. CDR3 DNA sequence: TGCAGCGTTGAATGGGTTTTGAACACTGAAGCTTTCTTT. It is translated as CSVEWVLNTEAFF.

The chain recombines TRBV11-2 with TRBJ1-2; 7 bases agree with TRBD1. The CDR3 extends over 15 amino acids. J gave up 0 bases and V 2 bases, and 3 bases lay outside the gene matches. Germline V gene sequence: CDR1 SGHAT, CDR2 FQNNGV. CDR3 loop: CASSLQRGPNYGYTF. The CDR3 DNA reads TGTGCCAGCAGCTTACAGAGGGGGCCTAACTATGGCTACACCTTC.

The chain carries TRBV6-6 and TRBJ1-2; 7 bases agree with TRBD1. The CDR3 consists of 15 residues. Trimming at V came to 5 bases and at J to 5 bases, leaving 11 bases not matched to a gene. Germline V gene lookup returns CDR1 MNHNY and CDR2 SVGAGI (reference sequence). The CDR3, as DNA: TGTGCCAGCAGTAAGGGACAGCCTAGACGATATGGCTACACCTTC. It encodes CASSKGQPRRYGYTF.

The rearrangement joins TRBV27 to TRBJ1-2; the D gene is possibly TRBD1 (5 bases). Per the germline V gene, CDR1 is MNHEY and CDR2 is SMNVEV (reference sequence). There are 13 residues in the CDR3. Trimming took off 5 bases at V and 2 bases at J, with 9 bases between the two ends. CDR3 sequence (DNA): TGTGCCAGCAGTAGGGCAGGGAACTATGGCTACACCTTC. Residues: CASSRAGNYGYTF.

The chain carries TRBV9 and TRBJ2-3; 7 bases are a match to TRBD1. The CDR3 covers 15 residues. The germline V gene has CDR1 SGDLS and CDR2 YYNGEE. Trimming at V came to 0 bases and at J to 6 bases, leaving 7 bases not matched to a gene. The CDR3 is CASSVGRQGIDTQYF. The CDR3 DNA reads as TGTGCCAGCAGCGTAGGGAGACAGGGCATTGATACGCAGTATTTT.

As concerns this clone: At one end the junction does not follow the germline gene, possibly because of a read error. This rearrangement joins TRBV7-7 to TRBJ1-2; perhaps TRBD1 as D (5 bases). The CDR3 covers 12 residues. Looked up from germline, CDR1 is SSHAT and CDR2 is FNYEAQ (reference sequence). CDR3 coding DNA: TGTGCTAGCAGCTTACGGCAGGGTGGCTACACCTTC. Its translation is CASSLRQGGYTF. The full variable domain, completed using reference TRBV7-7 and TRBJ1-2, is GAGVSQSPRYKVTKRGQDVTLRCDPISSHATLYWYQQALGQGPEFLTYFNYEAQPDKSGLPSDRFSAERPEGSISTLTIQRTEQRDSAMYRCASSLRQGGYTFGSGTRLTVV.